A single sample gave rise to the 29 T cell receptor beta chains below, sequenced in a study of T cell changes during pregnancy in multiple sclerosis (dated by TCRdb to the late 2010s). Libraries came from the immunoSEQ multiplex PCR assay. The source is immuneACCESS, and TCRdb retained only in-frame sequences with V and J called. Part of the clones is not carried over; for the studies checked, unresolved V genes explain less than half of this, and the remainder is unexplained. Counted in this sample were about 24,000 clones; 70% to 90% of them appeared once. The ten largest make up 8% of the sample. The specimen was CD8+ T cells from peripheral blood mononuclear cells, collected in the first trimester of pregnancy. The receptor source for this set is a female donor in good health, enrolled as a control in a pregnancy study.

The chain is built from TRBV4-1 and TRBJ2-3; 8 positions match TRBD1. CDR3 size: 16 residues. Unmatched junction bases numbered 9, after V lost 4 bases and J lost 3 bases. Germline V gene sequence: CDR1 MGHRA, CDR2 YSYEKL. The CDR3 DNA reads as TGCGCCAGCAGCCGTTACGACAGGGGTGGTACAGATACGCAGTATTTT. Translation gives CASSRYDRGGTDTQYF.

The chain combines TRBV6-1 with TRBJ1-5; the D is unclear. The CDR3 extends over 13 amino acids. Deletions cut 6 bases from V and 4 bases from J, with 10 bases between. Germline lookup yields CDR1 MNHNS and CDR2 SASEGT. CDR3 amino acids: CASRAGFNQPQHF. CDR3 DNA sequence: TGTGCCAGCAGGGCGGGTTTTAATCAGCCCCAGCATTTT.

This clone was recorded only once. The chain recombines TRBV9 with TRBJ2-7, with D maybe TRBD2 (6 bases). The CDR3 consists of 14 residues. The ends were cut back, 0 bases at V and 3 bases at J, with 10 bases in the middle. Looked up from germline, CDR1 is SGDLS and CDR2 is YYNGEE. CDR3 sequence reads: CASSVGGRGYEQYF. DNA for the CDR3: TGTGCCAGCAGCGTAGGAGGGCGGGGCTACGAGCAGTACTTC.

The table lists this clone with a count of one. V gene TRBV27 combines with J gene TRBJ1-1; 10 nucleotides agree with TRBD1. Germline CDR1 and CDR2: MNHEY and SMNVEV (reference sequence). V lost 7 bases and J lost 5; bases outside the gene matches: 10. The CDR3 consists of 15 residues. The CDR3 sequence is CASILSWTGGTEAFF. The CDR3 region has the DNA TGTGCCAGCATCCTTTCTTGGACAGGGGGTACTGAAGCTTTCTTT.

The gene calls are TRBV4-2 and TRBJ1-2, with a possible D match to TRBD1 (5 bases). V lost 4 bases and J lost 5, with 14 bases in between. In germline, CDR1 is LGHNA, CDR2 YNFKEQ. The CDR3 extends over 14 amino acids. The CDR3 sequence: CASSPEDKGYGYTF. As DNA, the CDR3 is TGTGCCAGCAGCCCCGAGGACAAGGGATATGGCTACACCTTC.

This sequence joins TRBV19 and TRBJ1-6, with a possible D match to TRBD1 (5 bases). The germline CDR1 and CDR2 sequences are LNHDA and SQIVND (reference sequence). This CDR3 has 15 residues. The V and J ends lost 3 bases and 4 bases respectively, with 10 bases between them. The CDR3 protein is CASSIAGPYNSPLHF. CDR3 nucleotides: TGTGCCAGTAGTATTGCGGGGCCATATAATTCACCCCTCCACTTT. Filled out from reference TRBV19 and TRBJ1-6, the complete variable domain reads DGGITQSPKYLFRKEGQNVTLSCEQNLNHDAMYWYRQDPGQGLRLIYYSQIVNDFQKGDIAEGYSVSREKKESFPLTVTSAQKNPTAFYLCASSIAGPYNSPLHFGNGTRLTVT.

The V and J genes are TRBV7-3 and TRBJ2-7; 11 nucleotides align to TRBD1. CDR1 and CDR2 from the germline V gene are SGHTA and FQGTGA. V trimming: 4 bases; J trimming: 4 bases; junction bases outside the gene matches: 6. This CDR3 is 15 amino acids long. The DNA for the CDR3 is TGTGCCAGCAGCTCGAAGGACAGGGGGCAGTACGAGCAGTACTTC. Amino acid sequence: CASSSKDRGQYEQYF. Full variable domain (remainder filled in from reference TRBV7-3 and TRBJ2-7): GAGVSQTPSNKVTEKGKYVELRCDPISGHTALYWYRQSLGQGPEFLIYFQGTGAADDSGLPNDRFFAVRPEGSVSTLKIQRTERGDSAVYLCASSSKDRGQYEQYFGPGTRLTVT.

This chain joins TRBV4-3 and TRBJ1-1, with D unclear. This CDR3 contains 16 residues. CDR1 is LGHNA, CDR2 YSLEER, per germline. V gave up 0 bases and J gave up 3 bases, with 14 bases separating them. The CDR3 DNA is TGCGCCAGCAGCCAAGAGAGGTTGAGGAGGTACACTGAAGCTTTCTTT. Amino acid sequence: CASSQERLRRYTEAFF.

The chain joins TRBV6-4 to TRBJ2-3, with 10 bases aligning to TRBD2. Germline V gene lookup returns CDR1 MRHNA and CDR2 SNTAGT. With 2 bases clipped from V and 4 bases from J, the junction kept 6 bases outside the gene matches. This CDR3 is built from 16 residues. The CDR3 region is CASSDHSGGASDTQYF. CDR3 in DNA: TGTGCCAGCAGTGACCACAGCGGGGGGGCATCAGATACGCAGTATTTT.

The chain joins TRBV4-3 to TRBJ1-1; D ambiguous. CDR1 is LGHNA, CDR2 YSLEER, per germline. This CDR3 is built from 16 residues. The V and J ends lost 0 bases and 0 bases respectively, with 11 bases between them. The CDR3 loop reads CASSQDLGPVNTEAFF. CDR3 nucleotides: TGCGCCAGCAGCCAAGATCTTGGTCCAGTGAACACTGAAGCTTTCTTT.

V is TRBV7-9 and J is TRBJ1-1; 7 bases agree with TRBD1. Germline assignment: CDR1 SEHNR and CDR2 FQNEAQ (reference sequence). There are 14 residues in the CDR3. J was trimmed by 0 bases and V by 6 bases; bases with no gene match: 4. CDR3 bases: TGTGCCAGCAGTACAGGGGCCATGAACACTGAAGCTTTCTTT. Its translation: CASSTGAMNTEAFF. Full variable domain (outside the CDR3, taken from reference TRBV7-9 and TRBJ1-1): DTGVSQNPRHKITKRGQNVTFRCDPISEHNRLYWYRQTLGQGPEFLTYFQNEAQLEKSRLLSDRFSAERPKGSFSTLEIQRTEQGDSAMYLCASSTGAMNTEAFFGQGTRLTVV.

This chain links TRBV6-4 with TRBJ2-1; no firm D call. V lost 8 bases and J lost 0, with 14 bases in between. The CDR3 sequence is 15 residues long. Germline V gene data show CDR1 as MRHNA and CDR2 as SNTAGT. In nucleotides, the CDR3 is TGTGCCAGCTCCGCTACAGAGAGCTCCTACAATGAGCAGTTCTTC. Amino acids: CASSATESSYNEQFF.

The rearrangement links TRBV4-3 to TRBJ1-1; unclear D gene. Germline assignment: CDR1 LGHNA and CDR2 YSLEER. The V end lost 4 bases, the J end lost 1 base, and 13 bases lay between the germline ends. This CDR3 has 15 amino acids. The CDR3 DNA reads TGCGCCAGCAGCCCCCGAGCCCGCCAGAACACTGAAGCTTTCTTT. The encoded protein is CASSPRARQNTEAFF.

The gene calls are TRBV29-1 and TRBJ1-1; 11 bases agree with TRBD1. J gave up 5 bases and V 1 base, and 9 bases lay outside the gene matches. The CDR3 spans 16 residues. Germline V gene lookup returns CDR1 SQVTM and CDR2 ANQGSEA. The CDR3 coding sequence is TGCAGCGTTGAAGGGAGGCGGACAGGGGGCTTGACTGAAGCTTTCTTT. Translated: CSVEGRRTGGLTEAFF.

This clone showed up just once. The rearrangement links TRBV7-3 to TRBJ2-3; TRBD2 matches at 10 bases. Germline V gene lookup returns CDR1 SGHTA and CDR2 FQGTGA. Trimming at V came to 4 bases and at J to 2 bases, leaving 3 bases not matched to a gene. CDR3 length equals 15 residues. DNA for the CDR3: TGTGCCAGCAGCTCGAGCGGGGGGGACACAGATACGCAGTATTTT. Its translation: CASSSSGGDTDTQYF.

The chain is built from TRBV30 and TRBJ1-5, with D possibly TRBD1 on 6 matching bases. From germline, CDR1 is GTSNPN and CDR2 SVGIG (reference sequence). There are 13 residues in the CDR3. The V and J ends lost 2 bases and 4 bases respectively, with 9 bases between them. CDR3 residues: CAWSTQGNQPQHF. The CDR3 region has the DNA TGTGCCTGGAGTACACAGGGTAATCAGCCCCAGCATTTT.

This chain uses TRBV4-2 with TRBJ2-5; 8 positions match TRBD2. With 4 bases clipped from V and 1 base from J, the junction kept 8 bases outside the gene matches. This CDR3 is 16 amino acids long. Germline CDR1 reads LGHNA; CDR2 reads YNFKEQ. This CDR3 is CASSPNLLAGQETQYF. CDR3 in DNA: TGTGCCAGCAGCCCTAACCTTCTAGCGGGCCAAGAGACCCAGTACTTC.

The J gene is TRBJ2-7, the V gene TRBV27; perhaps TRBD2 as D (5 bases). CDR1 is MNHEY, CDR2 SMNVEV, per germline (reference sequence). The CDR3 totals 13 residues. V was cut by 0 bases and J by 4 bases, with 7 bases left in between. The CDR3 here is CASSLSGDYEQYF. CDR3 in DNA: TGTGCCAGCAGTTTATCCGGGGATTACGAGCAGTACTTC.

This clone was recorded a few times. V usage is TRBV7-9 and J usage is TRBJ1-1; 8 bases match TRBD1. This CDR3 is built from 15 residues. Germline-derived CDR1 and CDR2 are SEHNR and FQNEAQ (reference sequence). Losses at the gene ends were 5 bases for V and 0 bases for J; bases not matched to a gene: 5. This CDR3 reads CASSPRDRMNTEAFF. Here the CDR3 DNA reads TGTGCCAGCAGCCCTCGGGACAGGATGAACACTGAAGCTTTCTTT.

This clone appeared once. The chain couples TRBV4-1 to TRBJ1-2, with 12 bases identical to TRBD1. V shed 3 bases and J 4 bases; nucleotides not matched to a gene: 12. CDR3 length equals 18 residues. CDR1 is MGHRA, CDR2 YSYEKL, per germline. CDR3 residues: CASSHSRLGTGGGYGYTF. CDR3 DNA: TGCGCCAGCAGCCATTCCCGCCTCGGGACAGGGGGCGGCTATGGCTACACCTTC.

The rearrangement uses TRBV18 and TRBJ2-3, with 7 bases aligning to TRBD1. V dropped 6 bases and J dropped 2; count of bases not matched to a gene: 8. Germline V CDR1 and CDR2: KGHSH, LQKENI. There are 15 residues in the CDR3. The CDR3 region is CASSSGQETTDTQYF. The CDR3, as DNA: TGTGCCAGCTCCTCCGGACAGGAGACCACAGATACGCAGTATTTT.

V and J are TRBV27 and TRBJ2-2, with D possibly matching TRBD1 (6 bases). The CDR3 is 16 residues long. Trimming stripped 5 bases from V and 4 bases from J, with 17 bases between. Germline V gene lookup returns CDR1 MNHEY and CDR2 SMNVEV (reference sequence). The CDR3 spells CASSKLRDTSTGELFF. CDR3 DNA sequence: TGTGCCAGCAGTAAACTCCGGGACACCTCCACCGGGGAGCTGTTTTTT.

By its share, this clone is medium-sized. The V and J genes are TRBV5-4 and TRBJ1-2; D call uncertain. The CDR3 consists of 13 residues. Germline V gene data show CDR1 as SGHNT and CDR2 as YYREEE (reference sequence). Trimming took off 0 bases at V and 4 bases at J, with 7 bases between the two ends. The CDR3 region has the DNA TGTGCCAGCAGCTTGGGACGGGGCTATGGCTACACCTTC. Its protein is CASSLGRGYGYTF.

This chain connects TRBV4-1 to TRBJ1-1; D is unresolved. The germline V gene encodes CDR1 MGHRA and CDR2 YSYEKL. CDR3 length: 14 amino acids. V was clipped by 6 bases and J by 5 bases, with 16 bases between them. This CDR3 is CASSEVGSGTEAFF. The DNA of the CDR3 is TGCGCCAGCAGTGAAGTGGGGAGTGGTACTGAAGCTTTCTTT.

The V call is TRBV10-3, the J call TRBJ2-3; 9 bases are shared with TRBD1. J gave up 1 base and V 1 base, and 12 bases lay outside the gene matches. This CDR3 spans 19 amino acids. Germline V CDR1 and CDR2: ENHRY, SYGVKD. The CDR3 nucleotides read TGTGCCATCAGTGAGTTAGATGGACAGGGGAACGTGCGCACAGATACGCAGTATTTT. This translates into CAISELDGQGNVRTDTQYF.

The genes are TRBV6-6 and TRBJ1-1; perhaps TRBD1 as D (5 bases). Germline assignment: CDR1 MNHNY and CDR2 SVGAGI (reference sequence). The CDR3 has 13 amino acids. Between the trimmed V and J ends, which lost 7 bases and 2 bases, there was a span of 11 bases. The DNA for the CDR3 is TGTGCCAGCACCCTGACAGAAAACACTGAAGCTTTCTTT. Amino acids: CASTLTENTEAFF.

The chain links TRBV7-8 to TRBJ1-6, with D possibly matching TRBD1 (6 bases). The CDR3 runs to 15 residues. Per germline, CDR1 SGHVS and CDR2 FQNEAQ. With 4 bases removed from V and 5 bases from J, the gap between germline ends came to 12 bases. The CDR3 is CASSWRTVNNSPLHF. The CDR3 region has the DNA TGTGCCAGCAGCTGGAGGACAGTGAATAATTCACCCCTCCACTTT.

DNA for the CDR3: TGCAGCGTTGAGGCTAGCGGGGGGGCGTTTGGTGAGCAGTTCTTC. Amino acid sequence: CSVEASGGAFGEQFF. The V call is TRBV29-1, the J call TRBJ2-1; 12 bases match TRBD2. The CDR3 has 15 amino acids. The J segment lost 9 bases and the V segment lost 3 bases, leaving 9 bases of the junction unmatched. In germline, CDR1 is SQVTM, CDR2 ANQGSEA.

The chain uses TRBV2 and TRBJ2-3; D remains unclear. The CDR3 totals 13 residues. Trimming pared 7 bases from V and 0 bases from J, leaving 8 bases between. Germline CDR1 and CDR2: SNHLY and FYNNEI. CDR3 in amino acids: CASTEESTDTQYF. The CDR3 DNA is TGTGCCAGCACCGAGGAAAGCACAGATACGCAGTATTTT.